This T cell receptor (beta chain) was recovered during a study of blood T cell repertoires in COVID-19. Background on the study: PBMCs, B-cell-depleted T cells, or T cells were the source of the cDNA or gDNA that made up the material.

The CDR3 contains 14 residues. V shed 6 bases, J shed 10 bases, and the junction held 9 bases outside the gene matches. Per germline, CDR1 WSHSY and CDR2 SAAADI. Data came from immunoSEQ multiplex PCR; TCRdb stores just in-frame clones and leaves some out. This sample has 250,000 to 400,000 clones, with around 84% found just once. Participant age was roughly 18 to 89 years, and participants resided in fewer than 25 US areas. A PCR-confirmed or clinician-diagnosed COVID-19 case had contacted exposed participants within 2 weeks of entry. Input material: PBMCs or T cells enriched from blood (not recorded which). The chain joins TRBV10-2 to TRBJ1-6; 7 bases are shared with TRBD1. The TCR was taken from a woman under 40 who had been exposed to COVID-19. For the CDR3, the DNA is TGCGCCAGCAGCACAGGGGATCCCAACTCACCCCTCCACTTT. Amino acid sequence: CASSTGDPNSPLHF.